The next 5 T cell receptor beta chains were all read from a single sample in a study of radiation and T cells in renal cell carcinoma (dated by TCRdb to the early 2020s). Libraries were made using the immunoSEQ multiplex PCR assay. This is the immuneACCESS table as TCRdb keeps it, with only in-frame sequences that have V and J called. A part of the clones is gone; compared with another copy, unresolved V genes explain less than half, and the rest is unexplained. The sample has approximately 90,000 clones on record, approximately 86% of them singletons. Of the sample, 7.5% to 8.5% falls within the top ten clones. In light of the paper, this sample's time point label describes: baseline pretreatment blood. Read against the paper, the sample's treatment or condition label means: 15 Gy SBRT to primary tumor, nephrectomy 4 weeks later. This material consisted of blood, taken from a patient whose treatment included radiotherapy and nephrectomy. These receptors were collected from a man aged 50 to 60 with renal cell carcinoma.

V is TRBV7-9 and J is TRBJ1-6; 10 nucleotides align to TRBD1. Unmatched junction bases numbered 7, after V lost 5 bases and J lost 9 bases. Germline CDR1 and CDR2: SEHNR and FQNEAQ (reference sequence). CDR3 length: 15 amino acids. CDR3 protein: CASSTTGTGASPLHF. In DNA form, the CDR3 reads TGTGCCAGCAGCACCACCGGGACAGGGGCTTCACCCCTCCACTTT.

This clone occurred once. This chain uses TRBV5-1 with TRBJ1-2; the D is unclear. The V end was cut by 0 bases, the J end by 1 base, with 7 bases between. Looked up from germline, CDR1 is SGHRS and CDR2 is YFSETQ. CDR3 size: 14 residues. This chain's CDR3 is CASSLGQINYGYTF. In nucleotides, the CDR3 is TGCGCCAGCAGCTTGGGGCAGATTAACTATGGCTACACCTTC. The complete variable domain, with remaining parts taken from reference TRBV5-1 and TRBJ1-2, reads KAGVTQTPRYLIKTRGQQVTLSCSPISGHRSVSWYQQTPGQGLQFLFEYFSETQRNKGNFPGRFSGRQFSNSRSEMNVSTLELGDSALYLCASSLGQINYGYTFGSGTRLTVV.

DNA for the CDR3: TGTGCCTGGATCCCAGGGGGGACAGCAAACACTGAAGCTTTCTTT. Protein: CAWIPGGTANTEAFF. The chain carries TRBV30 and TRBJ1-1, with TRBD1 matching over 7 bases. V lost 4 bases, J lost 2 bases, and 10 bases stayed unmatched. This CDR3 has 15 amino acids. The germline gives CDR1 GTSNPN, CDR2 SVGIG (reference sequence).

This sequence joins TRBV12-5 and TRBJ2-7; D not resolved. V dropped 4 bases and J dropped 0 bases, with 16 bases sitting between them. The CDR3 spans 16 residues. Germline values: CDR1 LGHNT, CDR2 FRNRAP. The CDR3 nucleotides are TGTGCTAGTGGTTCGCTCCCCAAGTTTACCTCCTACGAGCAGTACTTC. Its translation is CASGSLPKFTSYEQYF.

This chain uses TRBV5-4 with TRBJ2-6; the D is unclear. This CDR3 is 16 amino acids long. Between the trimmed V and J ends, which lost 2 bases and 0 bases, there was a span of 9 bases. Germline V gene sequence: CDR1 SGHNT, CDR2 YYREEE (reference sequence). CDR3 residues: CASSFEGRSGANVLTF. In nucleotides, the CDR3 is TGTGCCAGCAGCTTTGAAGGGCGCTCTGGGGCCAACGTCCTGACTTTC.